This TCR beta chain was captured by sequencing in a study of tumor and adjacent non-tumor tissue in lung cancer. Study-level information: Patients comprised 12 adenocarcinoma, 2 squamous cell carcinoma and 1 small cell lung cancer. Points from the study as a whole: Shorter survival was associated with higher TCR diversity in tumors. In normal lung, the top 100 clones were significantly more dominant than in tumor.

J was trimmed by 3 bases and V by 4 bases; bases with no gene match: 4. CDR1 is SGHRS and CDR2 is YFSETQ in the germline V gene. The CDR3 extends over 15 amino acids. This clonotype has a count of ten or more. The antigen remains undetermined. This sample's RNA came from whole unsorted tissue. This non-tumor lung sample came from over 3 cm beyond the tumor edge. TCRbeta libraries were built with three rounds of nested PCR, modified from ARM-PCR. TCRdb itself ran the multiplex PCR reads through MiXCR, one entry per CDR3 protein. Counted here are approximately 47,000 distinct CDR3 sequences, roughly two thirds occurring once; the ten biggest clones make up around 28%.

Specimen: distant non-tumor lung tissue. The chain combines TRBV5-1 with TRBJ2-3, with 11 nucleotides matching TRBD2. This TCR was sampled from a woman in her 70s with non-small cell lung cancer. The chain's CDR3 is CASSAASGRTDTQYF. CDR3 bases: TGCGCCAGCAGCGCCGCTAGCGGGAGGACAGATACGCAGTATTTT.